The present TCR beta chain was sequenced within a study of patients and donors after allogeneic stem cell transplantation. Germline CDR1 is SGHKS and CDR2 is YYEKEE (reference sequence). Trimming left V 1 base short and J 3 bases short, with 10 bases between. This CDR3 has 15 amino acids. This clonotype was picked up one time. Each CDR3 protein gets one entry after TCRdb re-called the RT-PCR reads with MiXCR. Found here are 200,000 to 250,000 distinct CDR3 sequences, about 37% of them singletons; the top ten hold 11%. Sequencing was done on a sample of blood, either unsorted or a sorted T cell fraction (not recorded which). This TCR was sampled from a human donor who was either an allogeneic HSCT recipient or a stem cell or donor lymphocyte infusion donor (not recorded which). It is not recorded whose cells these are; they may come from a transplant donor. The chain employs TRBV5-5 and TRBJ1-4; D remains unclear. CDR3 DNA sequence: TGTGCCAGCAGCTTGATGTCCCTTCCTAATGAAAAACTGTTTTTT. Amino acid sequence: CASSLMSLPNEKLFF.